One sample yielded the 20 T cell receptor beta chains listed below, sequenced in a study of T cells in Graves' hyperthyroidism and ophthalmopathy. RNA transcripts served as the template for amplifying TCR beta CDR3 regions. The TCR CDR3 first-round RT-PCR relied on the HTBI primer set. TCRdb independently ran MiXCR on the multiplex PCR reads; one entry per CDR3 protein. The table lists roughly 740,000 distinct CDR3 sequences, over 15% of them singletons. The sequenced material came from blood. These receptors were taken from a man in his late teens or twenties with Graves' hyperthyroidism.

In this sample, this clonotype turned up a few times. The CDR3 reads CAIRGNGQGSSYEQYF. In nucleotides, the CDR3 is TGTGCCATCAGGGGCAATGGACAGGGGAGCTCCTACGAGCAGTACTTC. V is TRBV10-3 and J is TRBJ2-7, with 9 bases that match TRBD1. Germline V gene data show CDR1 as ENHRY and CDR2 as SYGVKD. There are 16 residues in the CDR3. V shed 6 bases, J shed 0 bases, and the junction held 9 bases outside the gene matches.

This clonotype came up many times. The rearrangement links TRBV11-2 to TRBJ2-7; TRBD1 aligns across 8 bases. The CDR3 consists of 13 residues. With 4 bases clipped from V and 6 bases from J, the junction kept 5 bases outside the gene matches. The germline gives CDR1 SGHAT, CDR2 FQNNGV. CDR3 region: CASSSDRAGEQYF. DNA of the CDR3: TGTGCCAGCAGCTCGGACAGGGCCGGCGAGCAGTACTTC. The full variable domain, completed using reference TRBV11-2 and TRBJ2-7, is EAGVAQSPRYKIIEKRQSVAFWCNPISGHATLYWYQQILGQGPKLLIQFQNNGVVDDSQLPKDRFSAERLKGVDSTLKIQPAKLEDSAVYLCASSSDRAGEQYFGPGTRLTVT.

This clonotype was seen a handful of times. The V gene is TRBV6-1, the J gene TRBJ1-5; TRBD1 is a possible D gene (5 bases). The CDR3 length is 15 residues. Trimming took 7 bases from V and 7 from J, leaving 20 bases between them. From germline, CDR1 is MNHNS and CDR2 SASEGT. CDR3 in amino acids: CASKIDRIAGQPQHF. The CDR3 DNA sequence: TGTGCCAGCAAGATTGACAGAATCGCTGGACAGCCCCAGCATTTT.

This clonotype was counted only a few times. The chain recombines TRBV4-1 with TRBJ2-7; 7 bases match TRBD1. V lost 4 bases to trimming and J lost 1 base; unmatched junction nucleotides: 7. Germline CDR1 is MGHRA and CDR2 is YSYEKL. The CDR3 loop spans 15 amino acids. DNA of the CDR3: TGCGCCAGCAGCCCACTAGGACAGGCGTCCTACGAGCAGTACTTC. Amino acid sequence: CASSPLGQASYEQYF.

This clonotype has just a few counts. The chain uses TRBV7-2 and TRBJ1-2; D possibly corresponds to TRBD1 (6 bases). The CDR3 consists of 15 residues. Trimming removed 6 bases from V and 0 bases from J, with 14 bases in between. Germline V CDR1 and CDR2: SGHTA, FQGNSA. The CDR3 DNA is TGTGCCAGCAGACCTTGGACAGCGTCTAACTATGGCTACACCTTC. The encoded protein is CASRPWTASNYGYTF.

This clonotype occurred a few times. The chain carries TRBV5-1 and TRBJ2-3, with 9 nucleotides matching TRBD1. V was clipped by 4 bases and J by 0 bases; unmatched bases: 3. CDR3 length: 15 amino acids. Germline CDR1 and CDR2: SGHRS and YFSETQ. CDR3 loop: CASSADRGSTDTQYF. CDR3 DNA: TGCGCCAGCAGCGCGGACAGGGGAAGCACAGATACGCAGTATTTT.

This clonotype was seen many times. V gene TRBV6-1 combines with J gene TRBJ1-2, with TRBD1 identical over 7 bases. This CDR3 contains 14 residues. The V and J ends lost 4 bases and 1 base, in that order; junction bases with no gene match: 3. The germline V gene has CDR1 MNHNS and CDR2 SASEGT. CDR3 in amino acids: CASSAQGDNYGYTF. DNA for the CDR3: TGTGCCAGCAGTGCTCAGGGGGATAACTATGGCTACACCTTC.

Many counts were recorded for this clonotype. The V and J genes are TRBV3-1 and TRBJ1-1; D gene uncertain. The CDR3 covers 13 residues. V was trimmed by 4 bases and J by 4 bases, leaving 10 bases between them. Looked up from germline, CDR1 is LGHDT and CDR2 is YNNKEL (reference sequence). The CDR3 DNA is TGTGCCAGCAGCCGAAATTGGGGCACTGAAGCTTTCTTT. It translates to CASSRNWGTEAFF. The full variable domain, rest sourced from reference TRBV3-1 and TRBJ1-1, is DTAVSQTPKYLVTQMGNDKSIKCEQNLGHDTMYWYKQDSKKFLKIMFSYNNKELIINETVPNRFSPKSPDKAHLNLHINSLELGDSAVYFCASSRNWGTEAFFGQGTRLTVV.

This clonotype occurred many times. The gene calls are TRBV12-3 or TRBV12-4 and TRBJ2-1; 9 bases fit TRBD1. V lost 6 bases and J lost 9; bases outside the gene matches: 9. The length of the CDR3 is 14 residues. The CDR3 spells CASSLLGTGTEQFF. The CDR3 coding sequence is TGTGCCAGCAGCCTCCTGGGGACAGGGACTGAGCAGTTCTTC.

The V call is TRBV20-1, the J call TRBJ2-5; no firm D call. Germline values: CDR1 DFQATT, CDR2 SNEGSKA (reference sequence). V was trimmed by 6 bases and J by 9 bases, leaving 14 bases between them. CDR3 length: 11 residues. The CDR3 DNA reads TGCAGTGCCTCCCCTGGTGGGGCCCAGTACTTC. Translating gives CSASPGGAQYF.

The chain uses TRBV3-1 and TRBJ2-1, with 10 bases aligning to TRBD2. The V segment lost 0 bases and the J segment 9 bases; nucleotides outside the gene matches: 8. The CDR3 has 16 residues. In germline, CDR1 is LGHDT, CDR2 YNNKEL (reference sequence). The CDR3 region has the DNA TGTGCCAGCAGCCAAGATTCTAGCGGGAGTTATTTTGAGCAGTTCTTC. The encoded protein is CASSQDSSGSYFEQFF.

This clonotype came up a few times. The chain links TRBV10-1 to TRBJ2-7; D possibly corresponds to TRBD1 (5 bases). The CDR3 has 13 amino acids. Deletions cut 8 bases from V and 3 bases from J, with 14 bases between. CDR1 is WNHNN, CDR2 SYGVQD, per germline (reference sequence). CDR3 in DNA: TGCGCCAGCGCACCCCAGGGCCACTACGAGCAGTACTTC. The encoded protein is CASAPQGHYEQYF.

This clonotype occurred a few times. This sequence joins TRBV12-3 or TRBV12-4 and TRBJ2-2; D may be TRBD1 (6 bases). V dropped 7 bases and J dropped 7 bases, with 13 bases sitting between them. The length of the CDR3 is 13 residues. CDR3 sequence (DNA): TGTGCCAGCACCTCCGGGACACACGGGGAGCTGTTTTTT. This sequence encodes CASTSGTHGELFF.

This clonotype appeared many times. This chain links TRBV2 with TRBJ2-5, with D possibly being TRBD2 (6 bases). The V end lost 7 bases, the J end lost 7 bases, and 10 bases lay between the germline ends. From germline, CDR1 is SNHLY and CDR2 FYNNEI. This CDR3 has 11 residues. The CDR3 DNA follows: TGTGCCAGCAACCGGGAGTGGACCCAGTACTTC. This gives the protein CASNREWTQYF.

This clonotype occurred once. The gene calls are TRBV6-1 and TRBJ1-5; the D is unclear. This CDR3 has 15 amino acids. Germline V gene data show CDR1 as MNHNS and CDR2 as SASEGT. Trimming took 5 bases from V and 5 from J, leaving 16 bases between them. In nucleotides, the CDR3 is TGTGCCAGCAGTCTGGGAACTTTCCCTTATCAGCCCCAGCATTTT. This translates into CASSLGTFPYQPQHF.

This chain connects TRBV20-1 to TRBJ2-1, with TRBD1 as a possible D gene (7 bases). Trimming took off 2 bases at V and 7 bases at J, with 12 bases between the two ends. The CDR3 spans 13 residues. Germline-derived CDR1 and CDR2 are DFQATT and SNEGSKA (reference sequence). The CDR3 sequence is CSARRRGRNEQFF. DNA of the CDR3: TGCAGTGCTAGACGGAGGGGGCGGAATGAGCAGTTCTTC.

In this sample, this clonotype turned up many times. The chain links TRBV3-1 to TRBJ1-1, with 9 bases lining up with TRBD1. J was trimmed by 10 bases and V by 4 bases; bases with no gene match: 10. The germline CDR1 and CDR2 sequences are LGHDT and YNNKEL (reference sequence). This CDR3 region has 14 residues. In nucleotides, the CDR3 is TGTGCCAGCAGCCTGACCGGGACAGGGAGGGGAGCTTTCTTT. Its translation is CASSLTGTGRGAFF.

This clonotype was counted at least ten times. The chain links TRBV18 to TRBJ2-1; D remains ambiguous. Per the germline V gene, CDR1 is KGHSH and CDR2 is LQKENI. CDR3 length equals 12 residues. V was trimmed by 1 base and J by 9 bases, leaving 7 bases between them. The CDR3 coding sequence is TGTGCCAGCTCACCACAGGGTAGTGAGCAGTTCTTC. Translated, it gives CASSPQGSEQFF.

There are many counts of this clonotype. The chain recombines TRBV3-1 with TRBJ1-1; no clear D. CDR3 length: 13 amino acids. V dropped 4 bases and J dropped 3 bases, with 9 bases sitting between them. CDR1 and CDR2 from the germline V gene are LGHDT and YNNKEL (reference sequence). The CDR3 DNA sequence: TGTGCCAGCAGCCGAGCAGGACACACTGAAGCTTTCTTT. Translating gives CASSRAGHTEAFF.

This chain connects TRBV4-1 to TRBJ2-1; the match to TRBD2 covers 11 bases. The length of the CDR3 is 15 residues. V trimming: 2 bases; J trimming: 9 bases; junction bases outside the gene matches: 6. The germline CDR1 and CDR2 sequences are MGHRA and YSYEKL. The CDR3 DNA reads TGCGCCAGCAGCCAAAGGCTAGCGGGAGGAGGTGAGCAGTTCTTC. Residues: CASSQRLAGGGEQFF.